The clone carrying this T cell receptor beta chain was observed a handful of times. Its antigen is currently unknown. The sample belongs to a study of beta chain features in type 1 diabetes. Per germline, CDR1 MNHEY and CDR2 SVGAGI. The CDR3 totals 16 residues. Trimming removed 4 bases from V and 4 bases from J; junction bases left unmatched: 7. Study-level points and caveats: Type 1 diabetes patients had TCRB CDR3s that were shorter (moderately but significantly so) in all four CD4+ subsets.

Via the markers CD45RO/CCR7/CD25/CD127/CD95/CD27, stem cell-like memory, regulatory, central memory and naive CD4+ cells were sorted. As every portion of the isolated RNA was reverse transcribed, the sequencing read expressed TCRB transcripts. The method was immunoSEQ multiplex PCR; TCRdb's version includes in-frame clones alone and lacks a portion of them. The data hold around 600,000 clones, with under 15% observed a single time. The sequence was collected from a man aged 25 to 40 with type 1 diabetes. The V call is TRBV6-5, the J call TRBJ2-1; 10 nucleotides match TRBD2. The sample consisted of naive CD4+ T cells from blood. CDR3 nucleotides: TGTGCCAGCAGTTCAGGACTAGCGGCGATTTACAATGAGCAGTTCTTC. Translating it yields CASSSGLAAIYNEQFF.